This T cell receptor (beta chain) was recovered during a study of T cell changes during pregnancy in multiple sclerosis (dated by TCRdb to between 2018 and 2021). Background on the whole study: Changes in the T cell repertoire over the course of pregnancy were examined in this study in women with multiple sclerosis.

Receptors were amplified or captured by the immunoSEQ multiplex PCR assay. TCRdb retrieved this table from immuneACCESS and kept in-frame rearrangements only. Not all clones are present; in checked studies, unresolved V genes account for under half, and no reason is known for the remainder. In all, the sample holds about 77,000 clones, and over 75% of those were seen once. Clones ranked in the top ten supply approximately 1.9% of the sample. At the junction V is shortened by 5 bases and J by 5 bases; bases outside the gene matches: 8. The germline V gene encodes CDR1 LNHDA and CDR2 SQIVND (reference sequence). Counted from cysteine to phenylalanine, this CDR3 has 15 amino acids. Only the CDR3 DNA stays, 45 bases, in frame from base 1. Worth noting for this clone: Its specific antigen is unknown. Base qualities are not at hand, and no much larger clone is one base apart.

The chain couples TRBV19 to TRBJ1-2; TRBD1 agrees with 10 junctional bases. The source material was peripheral blood, sampled before pregnancy. This clonotype was obtained from a female donor with multiple sclerosis, enrolled in a pregnancy study. CDR3 reads: CASSRDRQGAYGYTF. The DNA reads TGTGCCAGTAGTCGAGATAGACAGGGGGCGTATGGCTACACCTTC.